This is a list of T cell receptor beta chains from one sample in a study of blood T cell repertoires in COVID-19. Here immunoSEQ multiplex PCR was the method, and the copy in TCRdb shows in-frame clones only, minus some. The sample includes approximately 220,000 clones, 80% to 90% seen only once; the top ten take less than 5%. The specimen sequenced was PBMCs or T cells enriched from blood (not recorded which). These receptors were obtained from a woman aged 35 to 49 with acute COVID-19. Both conserved end residues are part of each CDR3. The D gene is left open where the match is weak. Expanded clones are given a class, and other clones once, few, many or no size at all.

TRBV6-5,TRBJ1-6,NA,NA,TGTGCCAGCAAGCGGCAGGCCTCACCCCTCCACTTT,CASKRQASPLHF
TRBV7-9,TRBJ2-3,NA,TRBD1,TGTGCCAGCAGCTGGCCCGGCCGTTCTTGGACAGGGGATAGGGATACGCAGTATTTT,CASSWPGRSWTGDRDTQYF
TRBV2,TRBJ2-7,many,NA,TGTGCCAGCATTCGGGGAGAGCAGTACTTC,CASIRGEQYF
TRBV10-3,TRBJ1-5,NA,TRBD1,TGTGCCATAGGGACAGGGTTTAATAGCAATCAGCCCCAGCATTTT,CAIGTGFNSNQPQHF
TRBV19,TRBJ2-7,once,NA,TGTGCCAGTAGTCTTGACCTTAGGAGCTACGAGCAGTACTTC,CASSLDLRSYEQYF
TRBV24-1,TRBJ1-2,NA,NA,TGTGCCACCAGTGATCCCCTTATCGCCGGGGACTATGGCTACACCTTC,CATSDPLIAGDYGYTF
TRBV28,TRBJ1-6,NA,TRBD1,TGTGCCAGCAGGTTAGACAGGGTAAATTCACCCCTCCACTTT,CASRLDRVNSPLHF
TRBV6-5,TRBJ2-3,once,TRBD2,TGTGCCAGCAGTTACTTCGGGGGGGATACGCAGTATTTT,CASSYFGGDTQYF
TRBV5-1,TRBJ1-3,NA,TRBD1,TGCGCCAGCAGCCAAGGGACAGCCTCTGGAAACACCATATATTTT,CASSQGTASGNTIYF
TRBV7-8,TRBJ2-5,NA,NA,TGTGCCAGCAGCCACCCGGGGGTGGTAGGGACCCAGTACTTC,CASSHPGVVGTQYF
TRBV5-8,TRBJ1-3,NA,NA,TGTGCCAGCAGCTTGGACAGGGCCTCTGGAAACACCATATATTTT,CASSLDRASGNTIYF
TRBV4-3,TRBJ1-1,NA,TRBD1,TGCGCCAGCAGCCAAACGACAGGGTACACTGAAGCTTTCTTT,CASSQTTGYTEAFF
TRBV7-9,TRBJ2-4,NA,NA,TGTGCCAGCAGCTTACAGGGGGAGGCAAACATTCAGTACTTC,CASSLQGEANIQYF
TRBV7-3,TRBJ2-7,NA,TRBD1,TGTGCCAGCAGCCTTGATGGACAGGGACACTACGAGCAGTACTTC,CASSLDGQGHYEQYF
TRBV5-1,TRBJ2-7,NA,TRBD2,TGCGCCAGCAGCCCAGCGGGAAACTCCTACGAGCAGTACTTC,CASSPAGNSYEQYF
TRBV28,TRBJ1-3,NA,NA,TGTGCCAGCACCGTGGAGGCTGGAAACACCATATATTTT,CASTVEAGNTIYF
TRBV2,TRBJ2-1,NA,TRBD2,TGTGCCAGCAGTGAAGGGGGCGGGAGGAGGAACAATGAGCAGTTCTTC,CASSEGGGRRNNEQFF
TRBV11-2,TRBJ2-4,once,NA,TGTGCCAGCAGCTTACCTCCGGGAGCCAAAAACATTCAGTACTTC,CASSLPPGAKNIQYF
TRBV24-1,TRBJ2-1,NA,TRBD2,TGTGCCACCAGGGGGGGAGGGGCTCTAGGCAATGAGCAGTTCTTC,CATRGGGALGNEQFF
TRBV28,TRBJ2-3,NA,NA,TGTGCCAGCAGTTTAGATGGGAGGCCCACAGATACGCAGTATTTT,CASSLDGRPTDTQYF
TRBV11-2,TRBJ1-3,NA,NA,TGTGCCAGCAGTGAGTGGGGGGGAGGAAACACCATATATTTT,CASSEWGGGNTIYF
TRBV18,TRBJ1-6,NA,NA,TGTGCCAGCTCCCACGGACAGTTCGGGGCAAATTCACCCCTCCACTTT,CASSHGQFGANSPLHF
TRBV3-1/TRBV3-2,TRBJ2-1,NA,TRBD1,TGTGCCAGCAGCCAAGAGCAGGGGGCAAACAATGAGCAGTTCTTC,CASSQEQGANNEQFF
TRBV14,TRBJ1-3,NA,TRBD1,TGTGCCAGCAGCCTGGGGACAGGGTCAGAATCTCGAGGAAACACCATATATTTT,CASSLGTGSESRGNTIYF
TRBV28,TRBJ2-1,many,TRBD1,TGTGCCAGCAGTTTGAACAGGGGAATAGGTGAGCAGTTCTTC,CASSLNRGIGEQFF
TRBV29-1,TRBJ2-2,NA,TRBD1,TGCAGCGCTAAAGGGGGCAGGGGGACCGGGGAGCTGTTTTTT,CSAKGGRGTGELFF
TRBV6-1,TRBJ1-5,NA,NA,TGTGCCAGCAGTGATAGGGGGTTCTATCAGCCCCAGCATTTT,CASSDRGFYQPQHF
TRBV29-1,TRBJ1-5,NA,TRBD1,TGCAGCGTTCGCATCAGGGGGGATCAGCCCCAGCATTTT,CSVRIRGDQPQHF
TRBV29-1,TRBJ2-7,NA,NA,TGCAGCGTTGTGAGGGCCTACGAGCAGTACTTC,CSVVRAYEQYF
TRBV28,TRBJ1-2,once,NA,TGTGCCAGCAGATTGGACACCGACTATGGCTACACCTTC,CASRLDTDYGYTF
TRBV7-9,TRBJ2-2,few,TRBD2,TGTGCCAGCAGCCTCCGGGACACCCGACTAGCGGGAGGAGGCGGGGAGCTGTTTTTT,CASSLRDTRLAGGGGELFF
TRBV11-3,TRBJ2-5,NA,NA,TGTGCCAGCAGCTTAGTAGAGACCGTCAGGGGAGAGACCCAGTACTTC,CASSLVETVRGETQYF
TRBV30,TRBJ2-7,NA,TRBD2,TGTGCCTGGAGGACTAGCGGAAGTGTTGTCTACGAGCAGTACTTC,CAWRTSGSVVYEQYF
TRBV28,TRBJ2-1,NA,TRBD1,TGTGCCAGCAAGGTCGGCAGGGGGCGCCTAGGTGAGCAGTTCTTC,CASKVGRGRLGEQFF
TRBV19,TRBJ2-7,NA,TRBD1,TGTGCCAGTAGTATCCAGGACAGGCCAGGGGAGCAGTACTTC,CASSIQDRPGEQYF
TRBV4-3,TRBJ2-7,NA,TRBD2,TGCGCCAGCAGCCGCGCCGGGACTAGGGCCAGCGAGCAGTACTTC,CASSRAGTRASEQYF
TRBV10-3,TRBJ2-1,NA,TRBD2,TGTGCCATCAGCGATAGCGGGAGTTATCGTGAGCAGTTCTTC,CAISDSGSYREQFF
TRBV7-6,TRBJ1-6,NA,NA,TGTGCCAGCAGCTTAAACAGCCTCATCAATTCACCCCTCCACTTT,CASSLNSLINSPLHF
TRBV7-9,TRBJ2-2,NA,NA,TGTGCCAGCAGCTGGCTTGCCGGGGAGCTGTTTTTT,CASSWLAGELFF
TRBV7-2,TRBJ1-6,NA,NA,TGTGCCAGCAGCCCCCAGGGAAGTAATTCACCCCTCCACTTT,CASSPQGSNSPLHF
TRBV21-1,TRBJ2-3,NA,NA,TGTGCCAGCAGCTCCCACGGGTCCCGACCGGGACTAGCGGGAGAGACTTCGGGGGATACGCAGTATTTT,CASSSHGSRPGLAGETSGDTQYF
TRBV28,TRBJ1-2,NA,NA,TGTGCCAGCAGTTTAGTCCTCGGTAACTATGGCTACACCTTC,CASSLVLGNYGYTF
TRBV4-2,TRBJ2-1,NA,TRBD2,TGTGCCAGCAGCCAACCGGGGCGGGAGGGCCTAGAAGAGCAGTTCTTC,CASSQPGREGLEEQFF
TRBV11-2,TRBJ2-7,NA,NA,TGTGCCAGCAGCAGGAGGGGAGAAAGATACGAGCAGTACTTC,CASSRRGERYEQYF
TRBV28,TRBJ2-7,NA,NA,TGTGCCAGCAGTTCGAGGGTCCCCTACGAGCAGTACTTC,CASSSRVPYEQYF
TRBV6-2/TRBV6-3,TRBJ2-5,NA,NA,TGTGCCAGCAGTAAAGGGGGCGGGGCAACCCAAGAGACCCAGTACTTC,CASSKGGGATQETQYF
TRBV3-1/TRBV3-2,TRBJ2-1,NA,TRBD2,TGTGCCAGCAGCCCCCGCGGGAGGGCCCCCATGTACAATGAGCAGTTCTTC,CASSPRGRAPMYNEQFF
TRBV18,TRBJ1-2,NA,NA,TGTGCCAGCTCACCAGAGAAGAACTATGGCTACACCTTC,CASSPEKNYGYTF
TRBV18,TRBJ2-2,NA,NA,TGTGCCAGCTCACCACTCTCGAACACCGGGGAGCTGTTTTTT,CASSPLSNTGELFF
TRBV7-3,TRBJ2-3,once,NA,TGTGCCAGCAGCACTCAAGGGGCTAGCGCCACTACAGATACGCAGTATTTT,CASSTQGASATTDTQYF
TRBV19,TRBJ1-5,NA,NA,TGTGCCACTGGGGGGAGGGGAGGAGGCAATCAGCCCCAGCATTTT,CATGGRGGGNQPQHF
TRBV11-3,TRBJ2-1,NA,TRBD1,TGTGCCAGCAGCTTAGATCGATTGGGACAGGGACGGGGTGAGCAGTTCTTC,CASSLDRLGQGRGEQFF
TRBV5-1,TRBJ1-1,NA,NA,TGCGCCAGCAGCGGGGGACTCTTAGAAGGCACTGAAGCTTTCTTT,CASSGGLLEGTEAFF
TRBV2,TRBJ1-6,NA,NA,TGTGCCAGCAGCGGGTTGGCAGGGAAAGGCTCACCCCTCCACTTT,CASSGLAGKGSPLHF
TRBV2,TRBJ1-5,NA,TRBD1,TGTGCCAGCAGTACAGGGGGTGTCAAGCCCCAGCATTTT,CASSTGGVKPQHF
TRBV5-1,TRBJ1-5,NA,TRBD1,TGCGCCAGCAGCTTGGGTCCCGGGACAGGTTATAGCAATCAGCCCCAGCATTTT,CASSLGPGTGYSNQPQHF
TRBV13,TRBJ1-2,NA,TRBD1,TGTGCCAGCAGCTTAGGCAGGACAGGGGGCTGGAATGGCTACACCTTC,CASSLGRTGGWNGYTF
TRBV19,TRBJ1-5,NA,TRBD1,TGTGCCAGTACTTCCACCTGGGACAGACAGGGCAATCAGCCCCAGCATTTT,CASTSTWDRQGNQPQHF
TRBV9,TRBJ2-3,NA,NA,TGTGCCAGCAGCGTGCAGGGATCGGGCACAGATACGCAGTATTTT,CASSVQGSGTDTQYF
TRBV30,TRBJ1-6,NA,TRBD1,TGTGCCTGGAGATCCCAACAGGGGTTGGTCGGGCCCCTCCACTTT,CAWRSQQGLVGPLHF